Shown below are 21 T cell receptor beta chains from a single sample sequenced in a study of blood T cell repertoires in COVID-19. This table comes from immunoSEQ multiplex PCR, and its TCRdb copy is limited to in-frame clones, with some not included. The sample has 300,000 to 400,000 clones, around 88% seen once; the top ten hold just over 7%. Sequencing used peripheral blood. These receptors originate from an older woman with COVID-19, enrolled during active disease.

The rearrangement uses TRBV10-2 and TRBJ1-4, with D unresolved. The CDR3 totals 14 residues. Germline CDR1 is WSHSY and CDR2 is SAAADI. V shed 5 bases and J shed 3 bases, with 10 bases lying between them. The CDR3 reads CASSTDGPNEKLFF. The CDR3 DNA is TGCGCCAGCAGTACAGACGGCCCTAATGAAAAACTGTTTTTT.

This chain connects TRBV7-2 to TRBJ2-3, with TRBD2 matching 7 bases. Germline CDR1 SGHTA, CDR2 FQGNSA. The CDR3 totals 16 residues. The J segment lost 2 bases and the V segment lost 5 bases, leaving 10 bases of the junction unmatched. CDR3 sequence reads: CASSRRVAGDTDTQYF. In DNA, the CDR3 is TGTGCCAGCAGCCGCAGAGTAGCGGGTGACACAGATACGCAGTATTTT.

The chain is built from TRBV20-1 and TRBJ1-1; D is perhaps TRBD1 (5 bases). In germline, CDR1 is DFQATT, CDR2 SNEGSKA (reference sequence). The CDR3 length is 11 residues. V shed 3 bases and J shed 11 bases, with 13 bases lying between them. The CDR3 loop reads CSASWQGRAFF. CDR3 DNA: TGCAGTGCTAGTTGGCAGGGTAGGGCTTTCTTT.

The CDR3 is CASSWVPGTGDSPLHF. The CDR3 DNA follows: TGCGCCAGCAGCTGGGTGCCAGGGACAGGGGATTCACCCCTCCACTTT. V usage is TRBV5-1 and J usage is TRBJ1-6; 10 bases map to TRBD1. The junction had 8 bases not matched to a gene; V was cut back by 3 bases and J by 8 bases. There are 16 residues in the CDR3. Germline CDR1 SGHRS, CDR2 YFSETQ. The full variable domain, in which reference TRBV5-1 and TRBJ1-6 provide the parts outside the CDR3, is KAGVTQTPRYLIKTRGQQVTLSCSPISGHRSVSWYQQTPGQGLQFLFEYFSETQRNKGNFPGRFSGRQFSNSRSEMNVSTLELGDSALYLCASSWVPGTGDSPLHFGNGTRLTVT.

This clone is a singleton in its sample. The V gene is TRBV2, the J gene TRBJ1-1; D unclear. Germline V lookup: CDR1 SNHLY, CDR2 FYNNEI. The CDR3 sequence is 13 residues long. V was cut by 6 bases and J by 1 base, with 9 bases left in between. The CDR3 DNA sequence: TGTGCCAGCAGCTCTTACAAGAACACTGAAGCTTTCTTT. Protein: CASSSYKNTEAFF. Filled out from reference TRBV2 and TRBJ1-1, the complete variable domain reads EPEVTQTPSHQVTQMGQEVILRCVPISNHLYFYWYRQILGQKVEFLVSFYNNEISEKSEIFDDQFSVERPDGSNFTLKIRSTKLEDSAMYFCASSSYKNTEAFFGQGTRLTVV.

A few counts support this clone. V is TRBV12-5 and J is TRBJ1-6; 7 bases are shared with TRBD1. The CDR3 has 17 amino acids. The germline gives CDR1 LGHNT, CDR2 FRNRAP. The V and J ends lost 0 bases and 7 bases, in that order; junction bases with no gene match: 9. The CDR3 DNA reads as TGTGCTAGTGGTTTGGTCCTCGGGACAGCTAAAAATTCACCCCTCCACTTT. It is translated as CASGLVLGTAKNSPLHF.

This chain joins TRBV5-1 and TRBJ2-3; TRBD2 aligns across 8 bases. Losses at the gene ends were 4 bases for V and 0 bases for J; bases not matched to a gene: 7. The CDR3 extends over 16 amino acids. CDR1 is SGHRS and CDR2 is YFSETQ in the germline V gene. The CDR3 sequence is CASSREAGGSTDTQYF. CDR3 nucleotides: TGCGCCAGCAGCCGGGAGGCGGGGGGAAGCACAGATACGCAGTATTTT.

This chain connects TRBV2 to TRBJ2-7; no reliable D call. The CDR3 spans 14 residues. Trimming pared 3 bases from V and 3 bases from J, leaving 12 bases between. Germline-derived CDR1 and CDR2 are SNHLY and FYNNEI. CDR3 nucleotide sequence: TGTGCCAGCAGTGATAGGAACAGCCGCTACGAGCAGTACTTC. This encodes CASSDRNSRYEQYF.

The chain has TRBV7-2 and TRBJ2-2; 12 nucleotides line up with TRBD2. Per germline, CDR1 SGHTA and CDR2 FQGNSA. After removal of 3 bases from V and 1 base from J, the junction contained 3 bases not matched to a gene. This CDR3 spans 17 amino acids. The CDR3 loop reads CASSLSGLAGNTGELFF. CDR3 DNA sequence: TGTGCCAGCAGCTTGTCGGGACTAGCGGGGAACACCGGGGAGCTGTTTTTT.

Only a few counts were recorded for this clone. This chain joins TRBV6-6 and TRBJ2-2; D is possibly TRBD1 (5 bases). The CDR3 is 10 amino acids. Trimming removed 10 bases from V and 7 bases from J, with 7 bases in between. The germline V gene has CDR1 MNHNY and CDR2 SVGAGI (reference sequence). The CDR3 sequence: CATGFGELFF. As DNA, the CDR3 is TGTGCCACAGGGTTCGGGGAGCTGTTTTTT.

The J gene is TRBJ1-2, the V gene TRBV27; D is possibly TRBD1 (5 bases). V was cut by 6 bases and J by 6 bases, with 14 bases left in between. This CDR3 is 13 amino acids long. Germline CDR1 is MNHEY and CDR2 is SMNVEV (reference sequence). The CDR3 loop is CASSPLGGDGYTF. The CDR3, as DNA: TGTGCCAGCAGCCCTTTGGGGGGGGATGGCTACACCTTC.

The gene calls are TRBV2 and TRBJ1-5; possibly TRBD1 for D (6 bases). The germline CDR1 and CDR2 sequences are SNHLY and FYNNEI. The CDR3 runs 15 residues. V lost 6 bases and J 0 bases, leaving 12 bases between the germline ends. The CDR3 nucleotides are TGTGCCAGCAGCCCAACAGGGAATAGCAATCAGCCCCAGCATTTT. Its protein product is CASSPTGNSNQPQHF.

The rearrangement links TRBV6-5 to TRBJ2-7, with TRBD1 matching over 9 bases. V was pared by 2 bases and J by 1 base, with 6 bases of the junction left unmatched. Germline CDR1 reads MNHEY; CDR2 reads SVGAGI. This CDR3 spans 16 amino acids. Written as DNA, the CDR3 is TGTGCCAGCAGTTACCCCTCCGGGACAGGGTCCTACGAGCAGTACTTC. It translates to CASSYPSGTGSYEQYF.

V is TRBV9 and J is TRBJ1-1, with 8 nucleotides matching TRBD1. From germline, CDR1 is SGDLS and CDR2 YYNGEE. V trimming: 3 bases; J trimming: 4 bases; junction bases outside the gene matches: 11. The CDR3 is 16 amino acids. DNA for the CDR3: TGTGCCAGCAGCGAGCCCCCAGGGGGCTGGATCACTGAAGCTTTCTTT. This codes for CASSEPPGGWITEAFF. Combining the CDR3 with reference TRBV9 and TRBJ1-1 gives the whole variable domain DSGVTQTPKHLITATGQRVTLRCSPRSGDLSVYWYQQSLDQGLQFLIQYYNGEERAKGNILERFSAQQFPDLHSELNLSSLELGDSALYFCASSEPPGGWITEAFFGQGTRLTVV.

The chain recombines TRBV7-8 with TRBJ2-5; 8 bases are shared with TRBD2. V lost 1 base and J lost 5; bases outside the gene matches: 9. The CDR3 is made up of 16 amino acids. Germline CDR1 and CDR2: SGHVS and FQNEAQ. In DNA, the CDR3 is TGTGCCAGCAGCTTAGAGTTTAGCGGGGCATCGGAGACCCAGTACTTC. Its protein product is CASSLEFSGASETQYF.

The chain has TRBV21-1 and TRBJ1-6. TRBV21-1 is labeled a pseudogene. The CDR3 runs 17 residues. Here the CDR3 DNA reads TGTGCCAGCAGCAAAGATTCCCAGGATCCGGGGAATTCACCCCTCCACTTT. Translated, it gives CASSKDSQDPGNSPLHF.

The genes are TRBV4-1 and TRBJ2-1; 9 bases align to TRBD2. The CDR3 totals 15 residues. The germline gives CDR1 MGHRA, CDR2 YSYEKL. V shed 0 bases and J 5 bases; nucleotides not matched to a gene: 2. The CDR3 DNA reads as TGCGCCAGCAGCCAAGAGTCTAGCGGGAACAATGAGCAGTTCTTC. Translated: CASSQESSGNNEQFF.

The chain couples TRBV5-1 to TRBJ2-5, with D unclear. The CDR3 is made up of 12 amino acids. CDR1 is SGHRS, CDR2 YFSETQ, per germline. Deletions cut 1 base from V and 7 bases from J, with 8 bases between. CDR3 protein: CASSLSGGTQYF. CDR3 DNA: TGCGCCAGCAGCTTGTCGGGTGGGACCCAGTACTTC.

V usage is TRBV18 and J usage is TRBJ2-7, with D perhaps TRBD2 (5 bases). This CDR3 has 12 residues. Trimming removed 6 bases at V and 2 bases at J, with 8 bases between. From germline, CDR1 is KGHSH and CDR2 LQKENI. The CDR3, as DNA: TGTGCCAGCTCTTCGGGGACCTACGAGCAGTACTTC. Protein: CASSSGTYEQYF.

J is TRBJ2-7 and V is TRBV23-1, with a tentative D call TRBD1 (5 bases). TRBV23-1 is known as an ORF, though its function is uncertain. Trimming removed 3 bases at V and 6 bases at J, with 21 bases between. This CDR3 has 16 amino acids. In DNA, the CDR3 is TGCGCCAGCAGTCATGCAGGGAATCCTTCCCTACTCGAGCAGTACTTC. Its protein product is CASSHAGNPSLLEQYF.

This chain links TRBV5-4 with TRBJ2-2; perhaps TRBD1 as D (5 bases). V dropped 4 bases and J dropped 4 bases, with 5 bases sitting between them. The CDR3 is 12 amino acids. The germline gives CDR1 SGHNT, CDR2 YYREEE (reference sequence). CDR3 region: CASSRGTGELFF. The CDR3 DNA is TGTGCCAGCAGCAGGGGCACCGGGGAGCTGTTTTTT.